The next 14 T cell receptor beta chains were all read from a single sample in a study of T cell responses to AZD1222 COVID-19 vaccine. The repertoire was sequenced with immunoSEQ multiplex PCR; TCRdb's copy has only in-frame clones and lacks some. The table records some 100,000 clones, about 88% of them present only once. Source: peripheral blood, taken on day 0 of AZD1222 vaccination. The receptors here all came from an adult in good health.

The chain is built from TRBV6-5 and TRBJ2-6; D gene unclear. Germline CDR1 MNHEY, CDR2 SVGAGI. The CDR3 is 16 amino acids. Trimming pared 4 bases from V and 0 bases from J, leaving 10 bases between. The CDR3 spells CASSSQGISGANVLTF. CDR3 DNA: TGTGCCAGCAGTTCGCAAGGGATCTCTGGGGCCAACGTCCTGACTTTC.

The rearrangement links TRBV4-1 to TRBJ1-2, with TRBD1 as a possible D gene (5 bases). Trimming left V 1 base short and J 8 bases short, with 14 bases between. Germline CDR1 reads MGHRA; CDR2 reads YSYEKL. CDR3 length equals 14 residues. CDR3 sequence: CASSQVSRVGGYTF. The DNA of the CDR3 is TGCGCCAGCAGCCAAGTTTCCAGGGTGGGAGGCTACACCTTC.

This clone was picked up a small number of times. The chain carries TRBV5-5 and TRBJ1-5; 8 nucleotides align to TRBD1. Germline V gene data show CDR1 as SGHKS and CDR2 as YYEKEE (reference sequence). Losses at the gene ends were 1 base for V and 4 bases for J; bases not matched to a gene: 1. This CDR3 is built from 14 residues. The CDR3 loop is CASSLRTGNQPQHF. Here the CDR3 DNA reads TGTGCCAGCAGCTTGCGGACAGGGAATCAGCCCCAGCATTTT.

This clone appeared a single time. V is TRBV3-1 (or the pseudogene TRBV3-2) and J is TRBJ1-5; TRBD1 might be the D (5 bases). From germline, CDR1 is LGHDT and CDR2 YNNKEL (reference sequence). Trimming removed 1 base at V and 0 bases at J, with 13 bases between. This CDR3 region has 17 residues. CDR3: CASSQGGGYNSNQPQHF. CDR3 sequence (DNA): TGTGCCAGCAGCCAAGGGGGCGGATACAATAGCAATCAGCCCCAGCATTTT.

This chain joins TRBV28 and TRBJ2-7, with D possibly matching TRBD1 (5 bases). The V end lost 4 bases, the J end lost 4 bases, and 17 bases lay between the germline ends. The germline CDR1 and CDR2 sequences are MDHEN and SYDVKM. The CDR3 runs 15 residues. The CDR3 DNA sequence: TGTGCCAGCAGTTCATATAAATCTCAGGGATACGAGCAGTACTTC. Protein sequence: CASSSYKSQGYEQYF.

The chain has TRBV5-4 and TRBJ2-2; 8 bases are a match to TRBD1. J gave up 3 bases and V 2 bases, and 6 bases lay outside the gene matches. CDR3 size: 16 residues. Germline loops: CDR1 SGHNT, CDR2 YYREEE (reference sequence). The CDR3 region is CASSFRQGAYTGELFF. The CDR3 coding sequence is TGTGCCAGCAGCTTTCGGCAGGGGGCGTACACCGGGGAGCTGTTTTTT. Full variable domain (rest looked up from reference TRBV5-4 and TRBJ2-2): ETGVTQSPTHLIKTRGQQVTLRCSSQSGHNTVSWYQQALGQGPQFIFQYYREEENGRGNFPPRFSGLQFPNYSSELNVNALELDDSALYLCASSFRQGAYTGELFFGEGSRLTVL.

The chain couples TRBV6-5 to TRBJ2-1; 8 nucleotides align to TRBD2. The CDR3 is 10 amino acids. V gave up 11 bases and J gave up 9 bases; unmatched junction bases: 3. CDR1 is MNHEY and CDR2 is SVGAGI in the germline V gene. CDR3 region: CALGRAEQFF. CDR3 bases: TGTGCCCTCGGGAGGGCTGAGCAGTTCTTC.

The rearrangement uses TRBV2 and TRBJ1-5; no clear D. V was cut by 3 bases and J by 0 bases, with 9 bases left in between. The CDR3 has 15 residues. Germline V lookup: CDR1 SNHLY, CDR2 FYNNEI. The DNA of the CDR3 is TGTGCCAGCAGTGACGGGCAGCATAGCAATCAGCCCCAGCATTTT. Translation gives CASSDGQHSNQPQHF.

The V and J genes are TRBV7-7 and TRBJ2-1; D unclear. The CDR3 totals 16 residues. Germline values: CDR1 SSHAT, CDR2 FNYEAQ (reference sequence). Trimming took off 5 bases at V and 6 bases at J, with 20 bases between the two ends. This CDR3 is CASSRDWSVGPNEQFF. The CDR3 nucleotides read TGTGCCAGCAGCCGAGACTGGTCCGTCGGCCCCAATGAGCAGTTCTTC.

The chain joins TRBV7-9 to TRBJ2-2, with D perhaps matching TRBD2 (5 bases). V dropped 5 bases and J dropped 0 bases, with 13 bases sitting between them. CDR1 and CDR2 (germline): SEHNR, FQNEAQ (reference sequence). There are 16 residues in the CDR3. The CDR3 loop reads CASSRGQAANTGELFF. For the CDR3, the DNA is TGTGCCAGCAGCCGAGGGCAAGCAGCGAACACCGGGGAGCTGTTTTTT.

V usage is TRBV7-2 and J usage is TRBJ2-7; D might be TRBD2 (5 bases). This CDR3 has 17 amino acids. The V end lost 5 bases, the J end lost 0 bases, and 20 bases lay between the germline ends. Germline loops: CDR1 SGHTA, CDR2 FQGNSA. CDR3 in DNA: TGTGCCAGCAGCGCCCCGGGTCTGCGGGCGAGCTCCTACGAGCAGTACTTC. This gives the protein CASSAPGLRASSYEQYF.

This clone occurred once. The chain carries TRBV12-5 and TRBJ1-6; possibly TRBD1 for D (5 bases). The V end lost 6 bases, the J end lost 7 bases, and 22 bases lay between the germline ends. The germline CDR1 and CDR2 sequences are LGHNT and FRNRAP. The CDR3 is 17 residues long. The CDR3, as DNA: TGTGCTAGTGGCCTCATTTTTCTAGGGGCAGGCAATTCACCCCTCCACTTT. It codes for CASGLIFLGAGNSPLHF.

This clone was seen only once. This CDR3 reads CASSLRWEGEAFF. The DNA for the CDR3 is TGTGCCAGCAGCTTGAGATGGGAGGGTGAAGCTTTCTTT. The chain couples TRBV11-2 to TRBJ1-1; D unresolved. The germline V gene encodes CDR1 SGHAT and CDR2 FQNNGV. V lost 3 bases, J lost 7 bases, and 12 bases lay in between. This CDR3 is 13 amino acids long.

The chain is built from TRBV6-5 and TRBJ1-2; tentatively, D is TRBD1 (6 bases). V dropped 7 bases and J dropped 3 bases, with 9 bases sitting between them. The CDR3 sequence is 12 residues long. Germline CDR1 MNHEY, CDR2 SVGAGI. This CDR3 is CASKQGDYGYTF. CDR3 DNA: TGTGCCAGCAAACAGGGTGACTATGGCTACACCTTC.